The 28 T cell receptor beta chains reported below all come from one sample, sequenced in a study of graft-versus-host responses after intestinal transplantation. Which antigens these TCRs recognize remains unknown. The data were produced by immunoSEQ multiplex PCR, yet TCRdb's version contains in-frame clones alone and is incomplete. The sample shows roughly 85,000 clones, 80% to 95% of them seen only once. Sequencing used unstimulated CD8+ T cells sorted from spleen or lymph node cells, obtained before transplant. Every receptor here comes from a human donor who was the organ donor for an intestinal transplant.

The CDR3 spells CASSSGTGGHYGYTF. DNA of the CDR3: TGTGCCAGCAGCTCCGGGACAGGGGGCCACTATGGCTACACCTTC. The J gene is TRBJ1-2, the V gene TRBV27; TRBD1 matches 12 bases. The CDR3 totals 15 residues. Per germline, CDR1 MNHEY and CDR2 SMNVEV (reference sequence). V was pared by 6 bases and J by 3 bases, with 5 bases of the junction left unmatched.

The rearrangement joins TRBV6-5 to TRBJ1-1, with 8 bases aligning to TRBD1. CDR3 length: 15 amino acids. CDR1 and CDR2 (germline): MNHEY, SVGAGI. Germline trimming cut 4 bases from V and 4 bases from J; bases unmatched to any gene: 8. The CDR3 protein is CASSSEDRVGTEAFF. CDR3 coding DNA: TGTGCCAGCAGTTCAGAGGACAGGGTAGGCACTGAAGCTTTCTTT.

The rearrangement uses TRBV4-1 and TRBJ1-5, with no clear D. The CDR3 runs to 14 residues. CDR1 and CDR2 (germline): MGHRA, YSYEKL. V lost 3 bases and J lost 7, with 13 bases in between. CDR3 residues: CASSQATAGQPQHF. CDR3 sequence (DNA): TGCGCCAGCAGCCAGGCCACCGCGGGCCAGCCCCAGCATTTT.

This rearrangement joins TRBV7-9 to TRBJ2-7; a weak D match, TRBD2 (5 bases). Germline V CDR1 and CDR2: SEHNR, FQNEAQ (reference sequence). CDR3 length: 12 residues. V was cut by 5 bases and J by 4 bases, with 9 bases left in between. As DNA, the CDR3 is TGTGCCAGCAGCAAAAGCGGTTACGAGCAGTACTTC. Translated, it gives CASSKSGYEQYF.

This chain uses TRBV27 with TRBJ2-1; D possibly corresponds to TRBD2 (7 bases). The CDR3 sequence is 15 residues long. V was pared by 7 bases and J by 3 bases, with 16 bases between. Looked up from germline, CDR1 is MNHEY and CDR2 is SMNVEV (reference sequence). CDR3 nucleotide sequence: TGTGCCAGCACCGAGGGGGGGGCTGTCTACAATGAGCAGTTCTTC. This translates into CASTEGGAVYNEQFF.

The V and J genes are TRBV2 and TRBJ2-1; 10 nucleotides agree with TRBD2. The CDR3 is 19 amino acids. Germline-derived CDR1 and CDR2 are SNHLY and FYNNEI. Trimming at V came to 7 bases and at J to 4 bases, leaving 19 bases not matched to a gene. This CDR3 is CASIGALLVAGGLYNEQFF. In DNA, the CDR3 is TGTGCCAGCATTGGGGCGCTACTGGTAGCGGGGGGCCTGTACAATGAGCAGTTCTTC. The complete variable domain, with remaining parts taken from reference TRBV2 and TRBJ2-1, reads EPEVTQTPSHQVTQMGQEVILRCVPISNHLYFYWYRQILGQKVEFLVSFYNNEISEKSEIFDDQFSVERPDGSNFTLKIRSTKLEDSAMYFCASIGALLVAGGLYNEQFFGPGTRLTVL.

DNA for the CDR3: TGTGCCAGCAGGCGGGGGGAACGCAATGAGCAGTTCTTC. Protein sequence: CASRRGERNEQFF. V gene TRBV7-3 combines with J gene TRBJ2-1, with TRBD2 matching 8 bases. With 6 bases clipped from V and 6 bases from J, the junction kept 4 bases outside the gene matches. CDR1 and CDR2 (germline): SGHTA, FQGTGA. The CDR3 covers 13 residues.

This sequence joins TRBV5-5 and TRBJ1-3; D unresolved. Between the trimmed V and J ends, which lost 3 bases and 3 bases, there was a span of 19 bases. The V gene's germline CDR1 is SGHKS and CDR2 YYEKEE (reference sequence). This CDR3 region has 17 residues. This CDR3 is CASSSHPAQWGGNTIYF. The CDR3 DNA follows: TGTGCCAGCAGCTCCCACCCGGCACAGTGGGGTGGAAACACCATATATTTT.

This sequence joins TRBV30 and TRBJ2-7; D remains unclear. From germline, CDR1 is GTSNPN and CDR2 SVGIG (reference sequence). Trimming removed 5 bases at V and 5 bases at J, with 16 bases between. The CDR3 covers 13 residues. CDR3 protein: CAWDQSTVNEQYF. CDR3 nucleotides: TGTGCCTGGGACCAGAGCACAGTAAACGAGCAGTACTTC.

J is TRBJ2-7 and V is TRBV6-5; D gene ambiguous. The V and J ends lost 1 base and 0 bases respectively, with 10 bases between them. CDR1 is MNHEY, CDR2 SVGAGI, per germline. The CDR3 sequence is 15 residues long. CDR3 residues: CASSYFLDNSYEQYF. CDR3 nucleotide sequence: TGTGCCAGCAGTTACTTTCTAGACAACTCCTACGAGCAGTACTTC.

The chain joins TRBV6-5 to TRBJ2-5; D possibly corresponds to TRBD1 (5 bases). Germline CDR1 reads MNHEY; CDR2 reads SVGAGI. V was shortened by 5 bases and J by 3 bases, with 10 bases between the two germline ends. The CDR3 totals 13 residues. The CDR3 sequence is CASSPNRKETQYF. The DNA for the CDR3 is TGTGCCAGCAGTCCTAACAGGAAAGAGACCCAGTACTTC.

V is TRBV9 and J is TRBJ1-2, with D maybe TRBD1 (6 bases). Trimming removed 0 bases at V and 0 bases at J, with 9 bases between. This CDR3 has 15 amino acids. Germline CDR1 SGDLS, CDR2 YYNGEE. The CDR3 DNA follows: TGTGCCAGCAGCGTAGAGGACAGCGCTAACTATGGCTACACCTTC. It encodes CASSVEDSANYGYTF.

The chain combines TRBV4-1 with TRBJ1-1, with D unclear. The CDR3 runs to 15 residues. The V gene lost 3 bases and the J gene lost 4 bases, with 15 bases spanning the gap. Germline V gene data show CDR1 as MGHRA and CDR2 as YSYEKL. DNA of the CDR3: TGCGCCAGCAGCCATCATTTCCTTGCGGGCACTGAAGCTTTCTTT. Protein product: CASSHHFLAGTEAFF.

This clone was seen once. The CDR3 is CASSYSPPEAFF. The DNA of the CDR3 is TGTGCCAGCAGTTACTCTCCCCCTGAAGCTTTCTTT. The chain recombines TRBV6-6 with TRBJ1-1, with D hard to call. The CDR3 loop spans 12 amino acids. Looked up from germline, CDR1 is MNHNY and CDR2 is SVGAGI (reference sequence). V lost 0 bases and J lost 6, with 5 bases in between.

The chain joins TRBV9 to TRBJ2-2; 7 bases align to TRBD1. J was trimmed by 1 base and V by 2 bases; bases with no gene match: 5. Germline V CDR1 and CDR2: SGDLS, YYNGEE. This CDR3 has 16 amino acids. The CDR3, as DNA: TGTGCCAGCAGCGTGGGGACAGTCCTGAACACCGGGGAGCTGTTTTTT. Amino acids: CASSVGTVLNTGELFF.

The rearrangement uses TRBV6-1 and TRBJ2-7, with no clear D. Germline CDR1 reads MNHNS; CDR2 reads SASEGT. V was trimmed by 1 base and J by 2 bases, leaving 9 bases between them. CDR3 length equals 14 residues. DNA for the CDR3: TGTGCCAGCAGTGAAGTAGGTCTAGCCTACGAGCAGTACTTC. Translating gives CASSEVGLAYEQYF.

The V call is TRBV12-1, the J call TRBJ1-2. TRBV12-1 is recorded as a pseudogene. This CDR3 spans 15 amino acids. CDR3 protein: CASSSYWDGLYGYTF. For the CDR3, the DNA is TGTGCCAGCAGCTCATACTGGGACGGGCTATATGGCTACACCTTC.

As concerns this clone: The junction differs from germline at one of its ends, possibly a read error. CDR3: CASSLTWGEGETQYF. For the CDR3, the DNA is TGTGCTAGCAGCTTAACGTGGGGGGAAGGTGAGACCCAGTACTTC. The chain joins TRBV7-7 to TRBJ2-5; TRBD2 is a possible D gene (6 bases). Germline loops: CDR1 SSHAT, CDR2 FNYEAQ (reference sequence). The CDR3 runs 15 residues.

The chain recombines TRBV2 with TRBJ2-1; tentatively, D is TRBD1 or TRBD2 (5 bases each). The CDR3 totals 13 residues. Deletions cut 10 bases from V and 9 bases from J, with 19 bases between. Germline V gene data show CDR1 as SNHLY and CDR2 as FYNNEI. The CDR3 coding sequence is TGTGCCAACCCCGGGACCGCCTCGGGTGAGCAGTTCTTC. This sequence encodes CANPGTASGEQFF.

This clone was detected once. The CDR3 loop is CASSLSEGGDFAIYEQYF. CDR3 coding DNA: TGTGCCAGCAGCTTATCAGAAGGAGGGGACTTCGCTATCTACGAGCAGTACTTC. This rearrangement joins TRBV11-3 to TRBJ2-7, with a weak D call TRBD2 (6 bases). The CDR3 length is 18 residues. Germline CDR1 SGHNT, CDR2 YENEEA. V was shortened by 2 bases and J by 3 bases, with 23 bases between the two germline ends.

The chain joins TRBV5-1 to TRBJ1-2; D remains ambiguous. V gave up 2 bases and J gave up 7 bases, with 21 bases separating them. The CDR3 spans 16 residues. Looked up from germline, CDR1 is SGHRS and CDR2 is YFSETQ. The CDR3 nucleotides are TGCGCCAGCAGCTTCAGTGAAGGCCCGGGGTCTGGTGGCTACACCTTC. Its protein is CASSFSEGPGSGGYTF.

The chain links TRBV5-1 to TRBJ2-1; D is unclear. Trimming removed 1 base at V and 5 bases at J, with 13 bases between. CDR3 length: 15 residues. Per germline, CDR1 SGHRS and CDR2 YFSETQ. The CDR3 DNA sequence: TGCGCCAGCAGCTTGTATTATTCCAGCGACAATGAGCAGTTCTTC. Translation: CASSLYYSSDNEQFF.

V usage is TRBV2 and J usage is TRBJ1-4, with 7 bases matching TRBD1. Trimming at V came to 6 bases and at J to 7 bases, leaving 17 bases not matched to a gene. The germline CDR1 and CDR2 sequences are SNHLY and FYNNEI. The CDR3 has 17 residues. CDR3 nucleotide sequence: TGTGCCAGCAGGGGTGAAGGGGGCCTCCCGTTTGGTGAAAAACTGTTTTTT. Amino acids: CASRGEGGLPFGEKLFF.

This clone was detected only a few times. The chain carries TRBV4-1 and TRBJ1-4, with a weak D call TRBD1 (5 bases). V dropped 0 bases and J dropped 8 bases, with 25 bases sitting between them. CDR1 is MGHRA, CDR2 YSYEKL, per germline. The CDR3 has 19 amino acids. The CDR3 protein is CASSQEDWGTLAAREKLFF. The CDR3 DNA reads as TGCGCCAGCAGCCAAGAAGATTGGGGGACGCTCGCCGCGAGGGAAAAACTGTTTTTT.

The chain recombines TRBV6-5 with TRBJ1-2; D perhaps matches TRBD1 (5 bases). Deletions cut 8 bases from V and 5 bases from J, with 21 bases between. This CDR3 comprises 15 residues. The germline V gene has CDR1 MNHEY and CDR2 SVGAGI. CDR3 in DNA: TGTGCCAGCCGTAAATCCGGGACCCGTTTTTATGGCTACACCTTC. Translating gives CASRKSGTRFYGYTF.

This clone was seen more than once but under ten times. V usage is TRBV2 and J usage is TRBJ1-4; D unresolved. Trimming cost V 8 bases and J 7 bases, with 11 bases left between them. In germline, CDR1 is SNHLY, CDR2 FYNNEI. This CDR3 has 12 residues. DNA of the CDR3: TGTGCCAGCCGGGCCGGTGGTGAAAAACTGTTTTTT. Translating it yields CASRAGGEKLFF.

The chain uses TRBV19 and TRBJ2-1; D perhaps matches TRBD2 (6 bases). There are 14 residues in the CDR3. Deletions cut 7 bases from V and 7 bases from J, with 17 bases between. Looked up from germline, CDR1 is LNHDA and CDR2 is SQIVND (reference sequence). For the CDR3, the DNA is TGTGCCAGTACTAGCGCCATGGGTCGAAATGAGCAGTTCTTC. This sequence encodes CASTSAMGRNEQFF.

The chain is built from TRBV29-1 and TRBJ2-2, with D possibly TRBD2 on 5 matching bases. CDR1 SQVTM and CDR2 ANQGSEA come from the germline V gene. The CDR3 contains 13 residues. The V end was cut by 4 bases, the J end by 0 bases, with 6 bases between. DNA of the CDR3: TGCAGCGTTGCTAGCCCGAACACCGGGGAGCTGTTTTTT. Translated, it gives CSVASPNTGELFF.